Each of the 25 T cell receptor beta chains below was sequenced from the same sample in a study of tumor-infiltrating lymphocytes in primary liver carcinoma. Priming with a constant-region primer yielded TCR beta cDNA from about 500 ng total RNA. Construction of TCR beta libraries relied on three successive nested multiplex PCR rounds employing slightly modified ARM-PCR. Rounds one and two of PCR, each of 10 cycles, were primed with TRBV1-TRBV30 forward primers and a C-beta reverse primer. Via MiXCR, TCRdb re-called the multiplex PCR reads, giving one row per CDR3 protein. The repertoire consists of around 330,000 distinct CDR3 sequences, with less than 75% occurring once and the leading ten covering roughly 9%. Alongside blood RNA obtained from unsorted whole blood, germline DNA was also extracted. Sequenced material: peripheral blood. These receptors all stem from a man between 40 and 49 years old with primary liver carcinoma and hepatitis B virus infection.

About this clonotype itself: No conserved phenylalanine or tryptophan ends this CDR3, so it is likely a read error. J is TRBJ2-2 and V is TRBV10-3, with TRBD1 identical over 7 bases. The trim removed 4 bases at V and 4 bases at J, leaving 6 bases unmatched. Germline V gene data show CDR1 as ENHRY and CDR2 as SYGVKD. The CDR3 has 15 amino acids. This CDR3 reads CAISGGTEITGELFS. The CDR3 DNA sequence: TGTGCCATCAGTGGTGGGACAGAGATCACCGGGGAGCTGTTTTCT.

This clonotype showed up just a few times. This chain connects TRBV6-5 to TRBJ2-2, with TRBD2 as a possible D gene (5 bases). The germline CDR1 and CDR2 sequences are MNHEY and SVGAGI. Trimming shortened V by 10 bases and J by 7 bases, and 16 bases separated the two germline ends. The CDR3 spans 13 residues. As DNA, the CDR3 is TGTGCCAACACTAACGCCGGGGTCGGGGAGCTGTTTTTT. Translating gives CANTNAGVGELFF.

A remark on this clonotype: At one of its ends the junction is not consistent with the germline gene, which may arise from a read error. The V and J genes are TRBV11-3 and TRBJ2-1; D call uncertain. The germline V gene encodes CDR1 SGHNT and CDR2 YENEEA. CDR3 length equals 13 residues. The CDR3 region has the DNA TGTGCCAGTAGCTTAGGGTACTACAATGAGCAGTTCTTC. Protein sequence: CASSLGYYNEQFF.

For this clonotype: This is likely a read error, given that the CDR3 carries no conserved phenylalanine or tryptophan at its end. The gene calls are TRBV6-1 and TRBJ1-2; D call uncertain. The CDR3 sequence is 13 residues long. CDR1 and CDR2 (germline): MNHNS, SASEGT. V was cut by 8 bases and J by 3 bases, with 13 bases left in between. The CDR3, as DNA: TGTGCCAGCTTTTCGATCGTAGACTATGGCTACACCCTC. This codes for CASFSIVDYGYTL.

The table lists this clonotype with a count of one. At one boundary the junction diverges from the germline segment, which might be a read error. V and J are TRBV7-8 and TRBJ1-4, with 8 positions matching TRBD1. This CDR3 spans 18 amino acids. CDR1 is SGHVS and CDR2 is FQNEAQ in the germline V gene. CDR3 residues: CARSLAEDRDATNEKLFF. DNA of the CDR3: TGTGCCAGGAGCTTAGCTGAGGACAGGGATGCAACTAATGAAAAACTGTTTTTT.

Concerning this clonotype itself: One base away lies a much larger clone, so this may be a sequencing read error. Since no conserved phenylalanine or tryptophan closes the CDR3, a read error is the likely cause. The chain links TRBV6-2 or TRBV6-3 to TRBJ2-7; 8 nucleotides line up with TRBD2. V lost 1 base and J lost 2; bases outside the gene matches: 7. CDR1 and CDR2 from the germline V gene are MNHEY and SVGEGT. CDR3 size: 16 residues. CDR3 amino acids: CASSYLAGRNTYEQYL. CDR3 in DNA: TGTGCCAGCAGTTACTTAGCGGGGAGGAACACCTACGAGCAGTACTTA.

At least ten counts were recorded for this clonotype. The chain combines TRBV4-1 with TRBJ2-1, with D possibly being TRBD1 (5 bases). Trimming removed 1 base at V and 2 bases at J, with 12 bases between. The CDR3 is made up of 16 amino acids. CDR1 and CDR2 (germline): MGHRA, YSYEKL. This CDR3 is CASSQAIQGAYNEQFF. The CDR3, as DNA: TGCGCCAGCAGCCAAGCGATCCAGGGTGCCTACAATGAGCAGTTCTTC.

This clonotype was detected only once. A read error may explain this, as a much larger clone is one base away. The CDR3 does not end in the conserved phenylalanine or tryptophan, so this is likely a read error. The chain carries TRBV6-5 and TRBJ2-7, with D possibly matching TRBD1 (5 bases). Trimming cost V 2 bases and J 6 bases, with 11 bases left between them. In germline, CDR1 is MNHEY, CDR2 SVGAGI. This CDR3 is built from 13 residues. This chain's CDR3 is CASSYEATGEQYL. The CDR3 DNA is TGTGCCAGCAGTTACGAGGCTACAGGCGAGCAGTACCTC.

The V and J genes are TRBV28 and TRBJ2-4, with D perhaps TRBD1 or TRBD2 (5 bases each). The CDR3 has 16 amino acids. The germline V and J ends were trimmed by 1 base and 5 bases, with 15 bases remaining between them. Germline CDR1 and CDR2: MDHEN and SYDVKM. The CDR3 nucleotides are TGTGCCAGCAGTTTATTGCCAGGGACGGTGGAAAACATTCAGTACTTC. Translation gives CASSLLPGTVENIQYF. The complete variable domain, with remaining parts taken from reference TRBV28 and TRBJ2-4, reads DVKVTQSSRYLVKRTGEKVFLECVQDMDHENMFWYRQDPGLGLRLIYFSYDVKMKEKGDIPEGYSVSREKKERFSLILESASTNQTSMYLCASSLLPGTVENIQYFGAGTRLSVL.

Ten or more counts support this clonotype. This sequence joins TRBV10-2 and TRBJ2-7, with 8 bases aligning to TRBD2. The V gene's germline CDR1 is WSHSY and CDR2 SAAADI. CDR3 length: 14 residues. With 0 bases clipped from V and 4 bases from J, the junction kept 2 bases outside the gene matches. Here the CDR3 DNA reads TGCGCCAGCAGTGAGTCGGGACTAGGGTACGAGCAGTACTTC. This sequence encodes CASSESGLGYEQYF.

With regard to this clonotype: One base away lies a much larger clone, so this may be a sequencing read error. J is TRBJ2-1 and V is TRBV6-2 or TRBV6-3, with 15 bases lining up with TRBD2. The length of the CDR3 is 19 residues. CDR1 is MNHEY, CDR2 SVGEGT, per germline. The CDR3 reads CASSYSVFRTSGRANDQFF. The CDR3 nucleotides are TGTGCCAGCAGTTACTCGGTCTTCCGGACTAGCGGGAGGGCCAATGATCAGTTCTTC.

CDR3 region: CASSLVRPTDTQYF. In nucleotides, the CDR3 is TGTGCCAGCAGCTTAGTCAGACCCACAGATACGCAGTATTTT. The chain links TRBV11-2 to TRBJ2-3; D is uncertain. The V gene lost 1 base and the J gene lost 2 bases, with 7 bases spanning the gap. The CDR3 consists of 14 residues. Germline V gene lookup returns CDR1 SGHAT and CDR2 FQNNGV. Complete variable domain (other parts from reference TRBV11-2 and TRBJ2-3): EAGVAQSPRYKIIEKRQSVAFWCNPISGHATLYWYQQILGQGPKLLIQFQNNGVVDDSQLPKDRFSAERLKGVDSTLKIQPAKLEDSAVYLCASSLVRPTDTQYFGPGTRLTVL.

For this clonotype: This clone may be a read error of a much larger clone one base away. This rearrangement joins TRBV10-2 to TRBJ2-1, with D possibly TRBD1 on 6 matching bases. The CDR3 sequence is 12 residues long. From germline, CDR1 is WSHSY and CDR2 SAAADI. The CDR3 nucleotides read TGCGCCAGCGGTGATGGGGGACACGAGCAGTTCTTC. Amino acids: CASGDGGHEQFF.

This clonotype came up a few times. CDR3 protein: CASSVRQGLGDEQYF. The CDR3 DNA follows: TGTGCCAGCAGCGTTCGACAGGGTCTAGGAGACGAGCAGTACTTC. This chain joins TRBV11-3 and TRBJ2-7; 7 bases line up with TRBD1. CDR3 length: 15 residues. V lost 5 bases and J lost 5; bases outside the gene matches: 12. Germline lookup yields CDR1 SGHNT and CDR2 YENEEA.

Note on this clonotype: No conserved phenylalanine or tryptophan is present at the end of the CDR3, so a read error is the likely explanation. The V and J genes are TRBV11-2 and TRBJ1-5, with D unresolved. The germline gives CDR1 SGHAT, CDR2 FQNNGV. This CDR3 region has 14 residues. The CDR3 loop reads CASSLVSTNQSQHS. The CDR3 coding sequence is TGTGCCAGCAGCTTAGTTAGTACCAATCAGTCCCAGCATTCT.

Remarks on this clonotype: The conserved final phenylalanine or tryptophan is absent from the CDR3, which likely points to a read error. V usage is TRBV6-1 and J usage is TRBJ2-4, with D unclear. This CDR3 has 13 amino acids. The V end was cut by 7 bases, the J end by 3 bases, with 10 bases between. Per germline, CDR1 MNHNS and CDR2 SASEGT. The CDR3 DNA follows: TGTGCCAGCAAAAATCTGGGCAAAAACATTCAGTACTTG. This translates into CASKNLGKNIQYL.

This clonotype was counted a single time. This may stem from a read error, because a much larger clone lies one nucleotide away. The chain is built from TRBV29-1 and TRBJ2-7, with D perhaps TRBD1 or TRBD2 (5 bases each). The CDR3 sequence is 12 residues long. Germline V lookup: CDR1 SQVTM, CDR2 ANQGSEA. CDR3 amino acids: CRVRGSSYEQYF. The CDR3 coding sequence is TGCAGGGTGAGGGGCAGCTCCTACGAGCAGTACTTC.

As concerns this clonotype: The junction shows a germline mismatch at one end, possibly a read error. The rearrangement joins TRBV7-3 to TRBJ2-3, with a tentative D call TRBD1 (8 bases). The CDR3 length is 15 residues. Germline V gives CDR1 SGHTA, CDR2 FQGTGA. CDR3 amino acids: CTSSLRTGRGDTQYF. CDR3 DNA sequence: TGTACCAGCAGCTTAAGGACAGGGAGGGGAGATACGCAGTATTTT.

Turning to this clonotype: Relative to the germline gene, one junction end is altered; a read error may explain this. The J gene is TRBJ2-7, the V gene TRBV4-3; 8 bases are a match to TRBD1. The CDR3 contains 15 residues. Germline CDR1 and CDR2: LGHNA and YSLEER. For the CDR3, the DNA is TGTGCCAGCAGCCCCTGGGACAGGAGATGCCACGAGCAGTACTTC. This encodes CASSPWDRRCHEQYF.

This clonotype was observed many times. V is TRBV4-2 and J is TRBJ2-1; the D gene is possibly TRBD2 (5 bases). There are 16 residues in the CDR3. The germline gives CDR1 LGHNA, CDR2 YNFKEQ. With 1 base removed from V and 0 bases from J, the gap between germline ends came to 10 bases. The CDR3 loop is CASSQARTSSYNEQFF. CDR3 DNA: TGTGCCAGCAGCCAAGCGAGGACTTCCTCCTACAATGAGCAGTTCTTC.

The chain is built from TRBV29-1 and TRBJ2-2, with 8 positions matching TRBD2. Germline CDR1 SQVTM, CDR2 ANQGSEA. This CDR3 comprises 13 residues. For the CDR3, the DNA is TGCAGTGCTCTGCGGGGGGTTTACGGGGAGCTGTTTTTT. Its translation is CSALRGVYGELFF.

A word on this clonotype: Possible read error: a much larger clone is one base away. The chain couples TRBV4-2 to TRBJ2-3, with D hard to call. This CDR3 has 13 residues. Germline V lookup: CDR1 LGHNA, CDR2 YNFKEQ. The CDR3 region is CVSSQGLRDTQYF. The CDR3 DNA sequence: TGTGTCAGCAGCCAAGGCCTGCGGGATACGCAGTATTTT.

To note about this clonotype: It may be a read error: a sequence one base away is much more abundant. The chain joins TRBV6-2 or TRBV6-3 to TRBJ1-2; D gene ambiguous. CDR3 length: 13 amino acids. Germline lookup yields CDR1 MNHEY and CDR2 SVGEGT. CDR3 sequence: CVSSYPHENGYTF. The CDR3 coding sequence is TGTGTCAGCAGTTACCCCCATGAGAATGGCTACACCTTC.

Of note for this clonotype: Germline and junction disagree at one end, which may indicate a read error. This sequence joins TRBV11-2 and TRBJ2-1; 11 bases are a match to TRBD2. This CDR3 is built from 16 residues. CDR1 and CDR2 (germline): SGHAT, FQNNGV. The CDR3: CVGMRLAGGRYNEQFF. The CDR3 nucleotides read TGTGTCGGCATGAGGCTAGCGGGAGGAAGATACAATGAGCAATTCTTC.

This chain links TRBV25-1 with TRBJ1-2; a weak D match, TRBD1 (5 bases). CDR1 is MGHDK and CDR2 is SYGVNS in the germline V gene. The CDR3 has 13 amino acids. V lost 6 bases and J lost 1, with 9 bases in between. Here the CDR3 reads CASSVDINYGYTF. Written as DNA, the CDR3 is TGTGCCAGCAGCGTGGACATTAACTATGGCTACACCTTC.